The clone carrying this TCR beta chain showed up many times. Its antigen is as yet unknown. The source of the sample is a study of T cells in Graves' hyperthyroidism and ophthalmopathy. General study results and limits: A model built on 13 V-J features separated ophthalmopathy from stable hyperthyroidism. It was a median about 6.5 months before onset that the model predicted ophthalmopathy.

Newly diagnosed patients aged 18 to 65 had hyperthyroidism of under 2 months' duration. This CDR3 contains 13 residues. The germline V gene has CDR1 SGHTA and CDR2 FQGTGA. Trimming shortened V by 6 bases and J by 8 bases, and 14 bases separated the two germline ends. What was amplified from RNA transcripts were TCR beta CDR3 regions. Researchers ran a first-round RT-PCR on the TCR CDR3 using the HTBI primer set. TCRdb analysed the multiplex PCR reads with MiXCR anew, one entry per CDR3 protein. The sample lists a few hundred thousand distinct CDR3 sequences, more than 20% seen once, with 73% in the top ten.

The origin of this receptor is a man aged 50 or older with Graves' hyperthyroidism. This rearrangement joins TRBV7-3 to TRBJ2-1, with unresolved D. Source material: blood. The CDR3 DNA sequence: TGTGCCAGCAGTCTCCAGGCCAACGATGAGCAGTTCTTC. Amino acids: CASSLQANDEQFF.